This T cell receptor (beta chain) came from a study of TIL therapy for anti-PD-1-resistant metastatic lung cancer. The time point denotes: pre-treatment sample, taken before nivolumab and TIL therapy. The libraries were made with immunoSEQ v3. Repertoires were generated with immunoSEQ multiplex PCR, while TCRdb's copy carries only in-frame clones and drops some. The data contain tens of thousands of clones, 74% of them singletons. Deletions cut 5 bases from V and 4 bases from J, with 11 bases between. Germline V gene data show CDR1 as SGHNT and CDR2 as YENEEA. CDR3 length: 13 amino acids. Sequenced material: blood, taken at baseline. The TCR sequence derives from a woman aged 25-85 years with non-small cell lung cancer. The chain combines TRBV11-3 with TRBJ2-5, with D possibly TRBD2 on 6 matching bases. The DNA of the CDR3 is TGTGCCAGCAGCCAGGAGGGCCGAGAGACCCAGTACTTC. Translating it yields CASSQEGRETQYF.